Shown below are 21 T cell receptor beta chains from a single sample sequenced in a study of cytomegalovirus exposure and HLA in healthy donors. 60 Vbeta and 13 Jbeta primers were used in PCR. This table comes from immunoSEQ multiplex PCR, and its TCRdb copy is limited to in-frame clones, with some not included. The sample carries around 50,000 clones, just under 85% recorded once. What was sequenced was PBMCs. These receptor sequences come from a man aged 40-55 years in good health and CMV-seronegative.

The chain carries TRBV27 and TRBJ2-7, with 7 bases fitting TRBD1. Germline trimming cut 1 base from V and 0 bases from J; bases unmatched to any gene: 6. The germline V gene encodes CDR1 MNHEY and CDR2 SMNVEV (reference sequence). This CDR3 spans 16 amino acids. The DNA of the CDR3 is TGTGCCAGCAGTTTATACAGCCCAGGGGGCTCCTACGAGCAGTACTTC. This gives the protein CASSLYSPGGSYEQYF.

The V gene is TRBV5-6, the J gene TRBJ2-3; the match to TRBD2 covers 11 bases. Germline CDR1 is SGHDT and CDR2 is YYEEEE. V was clipped by 3 bases and J by 2 bases; unmatched bases: 14. The CDR3 loop spans 19 amino acids. CDR3 region: CASSSAGVAGGKFTDTQYF. The CDR3 DNA sequence: TGTGCCAGCAGCTCGGCGGGGGTAGCGGGGGGGAAATTCACAGATACGCAGTATTTT. The complete variable domain, with remaining parts taken from reference TRBV5-6 and TRBJ2-3, reads DAGVTQSPTHLIKTRGQQVTLRCSPKSGHDTVSWYQQALGQGPQFIFQYYEEEERQRGNFPDRFSGHQFPNYSSELNVNALLLGDSALYLCASSSAGVAGGKFTDTQYFGPGTRLTVL.

This clone has a handful of counts. This CDR3 reads CASSSAYEQFF. The CDR3 region has the DNA TGTGCCAGCAGCTCTGCGTATGAGCAGTTCTTC. This chain connects TRBV6-5 to TRBJ2-1; D unresolved. The CDR3 contains 11 residues. Trimming took 6 bases from V and 8 from J, leaving 8 bases between them. In germline, CDR1 is MNHEY, CDR2 SVGAGI.

The rearrangement joins TRBV30 to TRBJ2-7, with D perhaps matching TRBD1 (6 bases). Trimming took 1 base from V and 4 from J, leaving 11 bases between them. CDR1 and CDR2 (germline): GTSNPN, SVGIG (reference sequence). CDR3 size: 13 residues. The DNA of the CDR3 is TGTGCCTGGAGTGGGAGAGGGGGTTACGAGCAGTACTTC. The encoded protein is CAWSGRGGYEQYF.

The V and J genes are TRBV27 and TRBJ2-7, with 13 bases fitting TRBD2. The CDR3 has 15 residues. Germline loops: CDR1 MNHEY, CDR2 SMNVEV (reference sequence). The junction had 7 bases not matched to a gene; V was cut back by 4 bases and J by 7 bases. CDR3 loop: CASSSTLAGGGEQYV. The CDR3, as DNA: TGTGCCAGCAGTTCCACACTAGCGGGGGGGGGTGAGCAGTACGTC.

This chain joins TRBV4-2 and TRBJ1-3; no reliable D call. Trimming stripped 0 bases from V and 4 bases from J, with 10 bases between. The CDR3 is made up of 15 amino acids. Germline V CDR1 and CDR2: LGHNA, YNFKEQ. This CDR3 is CASSQEWGEGNTIYF. CDR3 nucleotides: TGTGCCAGCAGCCAAGAATGGGGAGAGGGAAACACCATATATTTT.

This chain connects TRBV27 to TRBJ1-2; D might be TRBD1 (5 bases). The V end lost 7 bases, the J end lost 2 bases, and 14 bases lay between the germline ends. CDR1 MNHEY and CDR2 SMNVEV come from the germline V gene (reference sequence). This CDR3 has 14 amino acids. CDR3 DNA: TGTGCCAGCAAAGAATCGGGGGACAACTATGGCTACACCTTC. It encodes CASKESGDNYGYTF.

The V call is TRBV19, the J call TRBJ1-4, with D maybe TRBD1 (5 bases). V was shortened by 4 bases and J by 2 bases, with 8 bases between the two germline ends. CDR3 length equals 14 residues. Germline CDR1 reads LNHDA; CDR2 reads SQIVND (reference sequence). The CDR3 DNA is TGTGCCAGTAGTAAGGGGAAGACTAATGAAAAACTGTTTTTT. Its protein product is CASSKGKTNEKLFF.

This chain uses TRBV19 with TRBJ1-6, with 8 bases matching TRBD1. Losses at the gene ends were 8 bases for V and 0 bases for J; bases not matched to a gene: 3. From germline, CDR1 is LNHDA and CDR2 SQIVND (reference sequence). This CDR3 has 15 amino acids. The CDR3 coding sequence is TGTGCCAGTGATACAGGGGGCTCCTATAATTCACCCCTCCACTTT. The encoded protein is CASDTGGSYNSPLHF.

The chain carries TRBV11-3 and TRBJ2-5, with no clear D. V lost 7 bases and J lost 0, with 9 bases in between. The germline CDR1 and CDR2 sequences are SGHNT and YENEEA. This CDR3 contains 13 residues. The CDR3 here is CASNHRNQETQYF. The CDR3 coding sequence is TGTGCCAGCAACCACAGAAACCAAGAGACCCAGTACTTC.

The rearrangement joins TRBV19 to TRBJ1-1, with D maybe TRBD1 (6 bases). The CDR3 is made up of 13 amino acids. V was shortened by 6 bases and J by 4 bases, with 12 bases between the two germline ends. Germline V lookup: CDR1 LNHDA, CDR2 SQIVND (reference sequence). The CDR3 protein is CASRIQGSTEAFF. The CDR3 DNA is TGTGCCAGTAGAATACAGGGTAGCACTGAAGCTTTCTTT.

The genes are TRBV4-3 and TRBJ2-3, with 7 nucleotides matching TRBD2. The length of the CDR3 is 14 residues. J gave up 6 bases and V 4 bases, and 7 bases lay outside the gene matches. The V gene's germline CDR1 is LGHNA and CDR2 YSLEER. CDR3 protein: CASSRVGGSDTQYF. The CDR3 nucleotides are TGCGCCAGCAGCCGAGTGGGAGGGAGCGATACGCAGTATTTT.

The rearrangement links TRBV5-1 to TRBJ1-1; tentatively, D is TRBD1 (5 bases). CDR1 is SGHRS, CDR2 YFSETQ, per germline. This CDR3 has 14 amino acids. V was cut by 0 bases and J by 6 bases, with 12 bases left in between. CDR3 DNA: TGCGCCAGCAGCTTGGCGGGGGGACGTCCTGAAGCTTTCTTT. Translating gives CASSLAGGRPEAFF.

The sample holds a few counts of this clone. The CDR3 loop reads CASSEERGIYNEQFF. The CDR3 DNA is TGTGCCAGCAGTGAGGAGCGGGGGATTTACAATGAGCAGTTCTTC. This chain joins TRBV6-1 and TRBJ2-1; 8 nucleotides match TRBD2. V trimming: 3 bases; J trimming: 4 bases; junction bases outside the gene matches: 5. The CDR3 totals 15 residues. Germline V gene sequence: CDR1 MNHNS, CDR2 SASEGT.

This clone was observed a handful of times. This chain's CDR3 is CATSRDTGSGGYNEQFF. DNA of the CDR3: TGTGCCACCAGCAGAGATACGGGTAGCGGGGGGTACAATGAGCAGTTCTTC. The chain links TRBV15 to TRBJ2-1; 10 nucleotides line up with TRBD2. Losses at the gene ends were 0 bases for V and 4 bases for J; bases not matched to a gene: 6. Per the germline V gene, CDR1 is LNHNV and CDR2 is YYDKDF (reference sequence). The CDR3 runs 17 residues.

The chain is built from TRBV19 and TRBJ1-6; 10 bases fit TRBD1. This CDR3 is built from 14 residues. The V gene's germline CDR1 is LNHDA and CDR2 SQIVND (reference sequence). V shed 8 bases, J shed 7 bases, and the junction held 5 bases outside the gene matches. The CDR3 loop reads CASGRTGGNSPLHF. The CDR3 nucleotides read TGTGCCAGTGGGAGGACAGGGGGGAATTCACCCCTCCACTTT.

This chain connects TRBV7-9 to TRBJ2-7; perhaps TRBD1 as D (5 bases). The germline CDR1 and CDR2 sequences are SEHNR and FQNEAQ (reference sequence). This CDR3 comprises 12 residues. With 0 bases removed from V and 6 bases from J, the gap between germline ends came to 6 bases. The CDR3 sequence: CASSLAGREQYF. The DNA for the CDR3 is TGTGCCAGCAGCTTAGCGGGGCGCGAGCAGTACTTC.

The rearrangement links TRBV6-1 to TRBJ1-4; D gene uncertain. The CDR3 length is 13 residues. Germline assignment: CDR1 MNHNS and CDR2 SASEGT. V shed 9 bases and J shed 3 bases, with 11 bases lying between them. CDR3 sequence (DNA): TGTGCCAGTAGCCGCGGTGCTAATGAAAAACTGTTTTTT. This encodes CASSRGANEKLFF.

The chain uses TRBV7-2 and TRBJ2-3; TRBD1 is a possible D gene (6 bases). From germline, CDR1 is SGHTA and CDR2 FQGNSA. Trimming pared 5 bases from V and 2 bases from J, leaving 11 bases between. The CDR3 extends over 14 amino acids. CDR3 protein: CASSTTGYTDTQYF. The CDR3 DNA reads as TGTGCCAGCAGCACCACAGGGTACACAGATACGCAGTATTTT.

This clone was seen only a few times. This chain joins TRBV5-5 and TRBJ1-6; no firm D call. Per the germline V gene, CDR1 is SGHKS and CDR2 is YYEKEE (reference sequence). The CDR3 runs to 16 residues. The germline V and J ends were trimmed by 4 bases and 5 bases, with 16 bases remaining between them. The CDR3 region is CASSPYVTDNNSPLHF. The DNA of the CDR3 is TGTGCCAGCAGCCCCTACGTAACAGATAATAATTCACCCCTCCACTTT.

The genes are TRBV2 and TRBJ1-4; D unclear. This CDR3 is built from 15 residues. V lost 1 base, J lost 0 bases, and 6 bases lay in between. Germline V gene lookup returns CDR1 SNHLY and CDR2 FYNNEI. CDR3 DNA: TGTGCCAGCAGTGAAGGGGCCGCAACTAATGAAAAACTGTTTTTT. It specifies CASSEGAATNEKLFF. The variable domain in full, completed from reference TRBV2 and TRBJ1-4, reads EPEVTQTPSHQVTQMGQEVILRCVPISNHLYFYWYRQILGQKVEFLVSFYNNEISEKSEIFDDQFSVERPDGSNFTLKIRSTKLEDSAMYFCASSEGAATNEKLFFGSGTQLSVL.